Detailed here is one T cell receptor beta chain. The J segment lost 4 bases and the V segment lost 1 base, leaving 6 bases of the junction unmatched. Germline V gene sequence: CDR1 SGHAT, CDR2 FQNNGV. The CDR3 spans 15 residues. This sample was included in a study of OX40 agonist ivuxolimab in advanced cancers. About the research overall: Administration of intravenous ivuxolimab to patients occurred every 2 weeks at 0.01 to 10 mg/kg.

Repertoires were generated with immunoSEQ multiplex PCR, while TCRdb's copy carries only in-frame clones and drops some. Of some 98,000 clones in the sample, roughly 84% were seen once. The material sequenced was CD4+ or CD8+ T cells sorted from blood, taken in a trial of the OX40 agonist ivuxolimab. The TCR originated in an adult with an advanced solid tumor such as melanoma, head and neck, liver or kidney cancer. The J gene is TRBJ2-5, the V gene TRBV11-2; TRBD2 agrees at 7 bases. The CDR3 protein is CASSLVGGGGETQYF. As DNA, the CDR3 is TGTGCCAGCAGCTTAGTAGGCGGGGGAGGAGAGACCCAGTACTTC.